This T cell receptor (beta chain) emerged from a study of blood T cell repertoires in COVID-19. Study context: COVID-19 samples, acute and convalescent, were from the United States, Italy and Spain. Sources were T cells, B-cell-depleted T cells, or PBMCs; the material itself was cDNA or gDNA.

In germline, CDR1 is SGDLS, CDR2 YYNGEE. The V end was cut by 5 bases, the J end by 6 bases, with 17 bases between. The CDR3 consists of 14 residues. Authors' analysis steps: It was from reference gene primer amplification that nucleated cell counts were estimated. Profiling relied on immunoSEQ multiplex PCR, and the TCRdb table lists in-frame clones only, not all of them. V and J calls and clone size are as listed in that table; D and trimming were resolved from the DNA. There are tens of thousands of clones in the sample; 70% to 90% occur only once, and 9.9% lies in the top ten. This sequence joins TRBV9 and TRBJ1-1, with a weak D call TRBD1 (5 bases). The TCR comes from a human donor in a cohort sampled during active COVID-19. Source material: peripheral blood. The CDR3 nucleotides read TGTGCCAGCAGATCTGTGACAGCAGTTTCTGAAGCTTTCTTT. Translation gives CASRSVTAVSEAFF.